This T cell receptor (beta chain) was sequenced for a study of blood T cells in healthy people across ages. PCR was performed a second time for about 6 to 12 cycles using a sample-barcoded 5' primer and a J-beta primer mix. TCRdb called the 5' RACE reads again in MiXCR, with one record for every CDR3 protein. The sample lists more than 900,000 distinct CDR3 sequences; roughly 24% were seen once. V lost 0 bases, J lost 3 bases, and 8 bases lay in between. CDR1 and CDR2 (germline): ENHRY, SYGVKD. This CDR3 is 15 amino acids long. In its sample, this clonotype was seen a few times. What it binds is not known. Regarding the study as a whole: Expanded clonotype changes were possibly confounded by unknown donor CMV status. More naive CD4+ cells and higher diversity were found in long-lived than in aged donors.

This sample also belongs to another study, concerning T cells of mothers and their children. That source adds: All extracted RNA went into cDNA synthesis, approximately 1.4 ug per 15 ul.

This TCR was sampled from a girl aged 2 to 9 in good health. This chain uses TRBV10-3 with TRBJ2-2; no clear D. Sequencing was carried out using blood. The CDR3 DNA follows: TGTGCCATCAGTGAGTCGAGTTCGGACACCGGGGAGCTGTTTTTT. Translating gives CAISESSSDTGELFF.